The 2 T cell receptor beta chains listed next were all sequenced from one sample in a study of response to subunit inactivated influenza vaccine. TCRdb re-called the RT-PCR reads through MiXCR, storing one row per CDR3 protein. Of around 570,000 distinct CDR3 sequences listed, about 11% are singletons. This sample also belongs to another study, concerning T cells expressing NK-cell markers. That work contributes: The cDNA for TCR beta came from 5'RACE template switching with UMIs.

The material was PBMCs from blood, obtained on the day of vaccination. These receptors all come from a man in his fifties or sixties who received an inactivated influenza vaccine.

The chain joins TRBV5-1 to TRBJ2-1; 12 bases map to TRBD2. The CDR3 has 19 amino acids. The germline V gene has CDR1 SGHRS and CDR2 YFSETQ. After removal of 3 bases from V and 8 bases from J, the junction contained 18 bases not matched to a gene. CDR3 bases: TGCGCCAGCAGCTACGGGGCTGTTTCGACTAGCGGGAGTGAACATGAGCAGTTCTTC. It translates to CASSYGAVSTSGSEHEQFF.

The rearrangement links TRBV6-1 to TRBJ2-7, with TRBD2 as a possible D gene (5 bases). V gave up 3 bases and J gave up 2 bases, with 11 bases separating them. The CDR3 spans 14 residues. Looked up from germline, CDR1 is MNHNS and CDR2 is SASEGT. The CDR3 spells CASSDWGETYEQYF. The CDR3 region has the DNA TGTGCCAGCAGTGACTGGGGAGAGACCTACGAGCAGTACTTC.